This T cell receptor (beta chain) was identified during a study of blood T cell repertoires in COVID-19. Germline trimming cut 3 bases from V and 7 bases from J; bases unmatched to any gene: 10. Germline V lookup: CDR1 MNHEY, CDR2 SMNVEV (reference sequence). CDR3 length equals 15 residues. Here immunoSEQ multiplex PCR was the method, and the copy in TCRdb shows in-frame clones only, minus some. The table lists around 360,000 clones, around 87% of them singletons. The count of this clone is one. The TCR was taken from a middle-aged man in a cohort exposed to, infected with or recovered from COVID-19 (not recorded which). The chain combines TRBV27 with TRBJ2-7, with 9 bases identical to TRBD1. Sequencing used PBMCs or T cells enriched from blood (not recorded which). The CDR3 DNA is TGTGCCAGCAGTTTCAACCGGGACAGGGTGTGGGAGCAGTACTTC. The encoded protein is CASSFNRDRVWEQYF.